This is a list of T cell receptor beta chains from one sample in a study of T cell responses to AZD1222 COVID-19 vaccine. The data were produced by immunoSEQ multiplex PCR, yet TCRdb's version contains in-frame clones alone and is incomplete. The profile covers about 170,000 clones, with 93% appearing a single time and approximately 3.9% taken by the ten largest. This specimen consisted of peripheral blood, obtained on day 0 of AZD1222 vaccination. The source is an adult in good health. Both conserved end residues are part of each CDR3. Fields, in order: clone size, CDR3 length, J gene, D gene, V gene, CDR3 protein, CDR3 DNA. D genes are given only for firm matches. For some rows the clone size is stated as once, few or many, or as a class when expanded; others skip it.

>.|12|TRBJ1-1|.|TRBV6-5
CASSLRNTEAFF
TGTGCCAGCAGTTTACGAAACACTGAAGCTTTCTTT
>.|15|TRBJ1-4|.|TRBV5-1
CASSLVGPHNEKLFF
TGCGCCAGCAGCTTGGTGGGGCCGCATAATGAAAAACTGTTTTTT
>once|12|TRBJ1-2|.|TRBV12-3/TRBV12-4
CASSGQRYGYTF
TGTGCCAGCAGCGGACAGCGTTATGGCTACACCTTC
>.|12|TRBJ1-1|TRBD1|TRBV19
CASSRDRVGTFF
TGTGCCAGTAGTAGGGACAGGGTTGGAACTTTCTTT
>.|15|TRBJ1-5|.|TRBV2
CASSERQGRNQPQHF
TGTGCCAGCAGTGAGAGGCAGGGCCGGAATCAGCCCCAGCATTTT
>few|12|TRBJ1-3|.|TRBV6-6
CASSPSSNTIYF
TGTGCCAGCAGCCCCTCTAGCAACACCATATATTTT
>.|11|TRBJ2-5|.|TRBV20-1
CSGRGQETQYF
TGCAGTGGCCGGGGGCAAGAGACCCAGTACTTC
>.|16|TRBJ2-5|.|TRBV27
CASSRLGPRGGETQYF
TGTGCCAGCAGTCGCCTCGGGCCCCGCGGTGGGGAGACCCAGTACTTC
>.|12|TRBJ1-1|.|TRBV19
CASSPRAAEAFF
TGTGCCAGTAGCCCAAGGGCCGCTGAAGCTTTCTTT
>.|14|TRBJ2-3|TRBD1|TRBV18
CASSPAVAGGTQYF
TGTGCCAGCTCACCGGCGGTGGCAGGGGGTACGCAGTATTTT
>.|13|TRBJ1-5|.|TRBV19
CASVTASNQPQHF
TGTGCCAGTGTGACAGCTAGCAATCAGCCCCAGCATTTT
>.|15|TRBJ2-5|.|TRBV14
CASSRTGGGRPTQYF
TGTGCCAGCAGCCGGACCGGGGGAGGTCGGCCGACCCAGTACTTC
>few|16|TRBJ2-1|TRBD2|TRBV30
CAWSVPGLAGYNEQFF
TGTGCCTGGAGTGTACCGGGACTAGCGGGATACAATGAGCAGTTCTTC
>.|15|TRBJ1-3|TRBD1|TRBV7-9
CASSSGQGTGNTIYF
TGTGCCAGCAGCTCGGGACAGGGGACTGGAAACACCATATATTTT
>.|13|TRBJ1-2|TRBD1|TRBV6-5
CASSRTGLYGYTF
TGTGCCAGCAGCCGGACAGGGCTATATGGCTACACCTTC
>.|13|TRBJ2-3|TRBD1|TRBV28
CASRTQGADTQYF
TGTGCCAGCAGGACACAGGGGGCAGATACGCAGTATTTT
>.|14|TRBJ2-5|TRBD1|TRBV29-1
CSVRRQGNRETQYF
TGCAGCGTCCGCCGACAGGGGAATCGAGAGACCCAGTACTTC
>.|17|TRBJ2-5|.|TRBV7-9
CASSPHWGQIGGETQYF
TGTGCCAGCAGCCCCCATTGGGGACAAATTGGTGGAGAGACCCAGTACTTC
>once|12|TRBJ1-1|.|TRBV6-1
CASSLDVTEAFF
TGTGCCAGCTCTTTGGATGTGACTGAAGCTTTCTTT
>.|11|TRBJ2-3|.|TRBV13
CASSLGLTQYF
TGTGCCAGCAGCTTAGGACTTACGCAGTATTTT
>.|14|TRBJ2-5|TRBD2|TRBV6-5
CASSYAAGAETQYF
TGTGCCAGCAGTTACGCAGCGGGGGCAGAGACCCAGTACTTC
>.|15|TRBJ1-4|.|TRBV19
CASSIPVSSHEKLFF
TGTGCCAGTAGTATTCCCGTTAGCAGCCATGAAAAACTGTTTTTT
>few|16|TRBJ2-3|TRBD2|TRBV6-5
CASSYGLAGSTDTQYF
TGTGCCAGCAGTTACGGGCTAGCGGGTAGCACAGATACGCAGTATTTT
>.|17|TRBJ2-7|.|TRBV10-3
CAISGPFDQSGSYEQYF
TGTGCCATCAGTGGACCTTTTGACCAATCGGGCTCCTACGAGCAGTACTTC
>few|17|TRBJ2-6|TRBD2|TRBV6-2/TRBV6-3
CASSYGTSGSGANVLTF
TGTGCCAGCAGTTACGGGACTAGCGGCTCTGGGGCCAACGTCCTGACTTTC
>.|13|TRBJ2-7|.|TRBV5-5
CASSLDLMVEQYF
TGTGCCAGCAGCTTGGATCTTATGGTAGAGCAGTACTTC
>.|16|TRBJ1-6|.|TRBV12-1
CARPWVGPPHNSPLHF
TGTGCCAGGCCCTGGGTTGGTCCCCCCCACAATTCACCCCTCCACTTT
>.|16|TRBJ2-1|.|TRBV11-3
CASSLGLGGSYNEQFF
TGTGCCAGCAGCTTAGGGTTAGGGGGCTCCTACAATGAGCAGTTCTTC
>.|14|TRBJ1-2|.|TRBV6-5
CASKWGSSSYGYTF
TGTGCCAGCAAATGGGGATCGAGTAGCTATGGCTACACCTTC
>.|12|TRBJ1-6|.|TRBV6-1
CASSEARLTLHF
TGTGCCAGCAGTGAAGCCCGGCTTACTCTCCACTTT
>once|13|TRBJ1-5|.|TRBV19
CASSIGTDQPQHF
TGTGCCAGTAGTATAGGGACAGATCAGCCCCAGCATTTT
>.|16|TRBJ2-5|.|TRBV7-9
CASSPRFSGKTETQYF
TGTGCCAGCAGCCCCCGATTTTCCGGGAAGACGGAGACCCAGTACTTC
>.|14|TRBJ1-1|.|TRBV5-1
CASSPRTGNTEAFF
TGCGCCAGCAGCCCCCGGACGGGGAACACTGAAGCTTTCTTT
>.|13|TRBJ1-1|.|TRBV12-3/TRBV12-4
CASSQGQGGEAFF
TGTGCCAGCAGTCAGGGTCAAGGTGGTGAAGCTTTCTTT
>.|13|TRBJ2-1|.|TRBV27
CASSPSRLSKQFF
TGTGCCAGCAGCCCGTCGAGGCTGAGTAAGCAGTTCTTC
>few|14|TRBJ1-2|.|TRBV10-3
CAISPTGDGYGYTF
TGTGCCATCAGCCCGACAGGAGATGGCTATGGCTACACCTTC
>.|13|TRBJ1-1|.|TRBV29-1
CSVEGLLNTEAFF
TGCAGCGTTGAAGGTCTCTTGAACACTGAAGCTTTCTTT
>.|12|TRBJ1-1|.|TRBV20-1
CSASFWNTEAFF
TGCAGTGCTAGTTTTTGGAACACTGAAGCTTTCTTT
>once|14|TRBJ1-2|.|TRBV14
CASSQVTGLGGYTF
TGTGCCAGCAGCCAAGTAACGGGGTTAGGTGGCTACACCTTC
>.|17|TRBJ1-3|TRBD1|TRBV11-2
CASSPFPGGSSGNTIYF
TGTGCCAGCAGCCCTTTTCCAGGGGGATCCTCTGGAAACACCATATATTTT